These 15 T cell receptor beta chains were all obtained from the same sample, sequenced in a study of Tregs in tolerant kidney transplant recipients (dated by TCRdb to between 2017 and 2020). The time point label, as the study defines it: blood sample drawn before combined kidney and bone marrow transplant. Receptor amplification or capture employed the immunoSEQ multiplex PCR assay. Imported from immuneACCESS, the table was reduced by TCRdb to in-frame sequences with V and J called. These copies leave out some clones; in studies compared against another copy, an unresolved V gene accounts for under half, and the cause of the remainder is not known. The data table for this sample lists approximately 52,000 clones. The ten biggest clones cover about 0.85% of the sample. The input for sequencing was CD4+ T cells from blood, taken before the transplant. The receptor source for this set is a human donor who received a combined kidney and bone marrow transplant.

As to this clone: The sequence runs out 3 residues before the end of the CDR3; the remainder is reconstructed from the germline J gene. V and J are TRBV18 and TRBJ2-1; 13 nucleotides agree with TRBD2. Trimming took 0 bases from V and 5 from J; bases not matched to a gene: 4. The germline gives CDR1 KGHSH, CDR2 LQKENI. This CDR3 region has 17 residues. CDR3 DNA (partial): TGTGCCAGCTCACCACCGAAAGGGACTAGCGGGAACAATGAG. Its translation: CASSPPKGTSGNNE. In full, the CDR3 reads CASSPPKGTSGNNEQFF.

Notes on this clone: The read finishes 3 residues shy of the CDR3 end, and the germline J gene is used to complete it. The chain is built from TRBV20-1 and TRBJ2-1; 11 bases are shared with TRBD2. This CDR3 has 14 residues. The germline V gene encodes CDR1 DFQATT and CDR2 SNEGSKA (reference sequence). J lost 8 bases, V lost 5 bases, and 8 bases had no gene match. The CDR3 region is CSAPTLAGEYEQFF. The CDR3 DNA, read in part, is TGCAGTGCTCCCACACTAGCGGGAGAGTATGAG.

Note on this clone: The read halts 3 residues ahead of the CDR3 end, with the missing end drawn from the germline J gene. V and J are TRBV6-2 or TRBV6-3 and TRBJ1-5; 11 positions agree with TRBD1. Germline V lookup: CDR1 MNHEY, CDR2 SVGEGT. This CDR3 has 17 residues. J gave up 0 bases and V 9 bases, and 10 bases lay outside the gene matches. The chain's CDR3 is CASRRDRGKDSNQPQHF. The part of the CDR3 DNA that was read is TGTGCCAGTCGCCGGGACAGGGGGAAGGATAGCAATCAGCCC.

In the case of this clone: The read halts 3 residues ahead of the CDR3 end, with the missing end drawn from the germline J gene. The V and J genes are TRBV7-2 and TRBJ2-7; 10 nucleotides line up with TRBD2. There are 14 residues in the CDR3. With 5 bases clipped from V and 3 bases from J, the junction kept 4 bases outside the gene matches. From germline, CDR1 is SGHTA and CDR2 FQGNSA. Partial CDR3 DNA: TGTGCCAGCAGCGAAAGCGGGGGGGACTACGAG. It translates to CASSESGGDYE. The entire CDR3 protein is CASSESGGDYEQYF.

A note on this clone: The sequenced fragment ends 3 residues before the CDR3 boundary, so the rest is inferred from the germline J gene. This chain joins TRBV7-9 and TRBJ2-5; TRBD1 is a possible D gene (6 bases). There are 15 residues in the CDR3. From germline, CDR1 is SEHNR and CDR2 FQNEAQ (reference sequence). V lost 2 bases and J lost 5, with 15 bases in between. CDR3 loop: CASSLRSGQGETQYF. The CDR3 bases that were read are TGTGCCAGCAGCTTACGCAGCGGCCAGGGGGAGACC.

The CDR3: CASSLVTVQETQYF. The sequenced part of the CDR3 DNA is TGCGCCAGCAGCTTGGTGACAGTCCAAGAGACC. The V call is TRBV5-1, the J call TRBJ2-5, with a tentative D call TRBD1 (5 bases). From the germline J gene comes the end of the CDR3, since the read stops 3 residues before it. The V gene lost 0 bases and the J gene lost 1 base, with 7 bases spanning the gap. Germline values: CDR1 SGHRS, CDR2 YFSETQ. The CDR3 is made up of 14 amino acids.

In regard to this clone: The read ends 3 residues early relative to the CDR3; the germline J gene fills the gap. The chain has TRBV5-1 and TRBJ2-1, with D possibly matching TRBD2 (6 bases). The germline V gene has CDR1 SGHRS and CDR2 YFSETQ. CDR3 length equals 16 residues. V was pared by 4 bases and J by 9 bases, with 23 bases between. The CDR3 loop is CASSPGPGGRVGEQFF. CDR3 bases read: TGCGCCAGCAGCCCCGGTCCCGGGGGTAGGGTGGGTGAG.

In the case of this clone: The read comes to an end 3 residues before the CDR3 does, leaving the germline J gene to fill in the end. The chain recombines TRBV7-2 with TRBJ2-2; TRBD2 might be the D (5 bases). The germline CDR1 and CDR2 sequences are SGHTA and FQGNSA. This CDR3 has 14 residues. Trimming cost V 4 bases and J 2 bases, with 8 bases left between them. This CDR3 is CASSWTPNTGELFF. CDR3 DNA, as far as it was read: TGTGCCAGCAGCTGGACTCCAAACACCGGGGAG.

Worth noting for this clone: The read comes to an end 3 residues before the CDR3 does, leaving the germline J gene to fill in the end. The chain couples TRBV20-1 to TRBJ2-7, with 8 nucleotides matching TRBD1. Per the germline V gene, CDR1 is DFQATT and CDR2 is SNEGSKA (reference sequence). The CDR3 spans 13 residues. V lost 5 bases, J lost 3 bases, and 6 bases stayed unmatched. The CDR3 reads CSAEGQGGYEQYF. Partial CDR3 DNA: TGCAGTGCTGAAGGACAGGGAGGCTACGAG.

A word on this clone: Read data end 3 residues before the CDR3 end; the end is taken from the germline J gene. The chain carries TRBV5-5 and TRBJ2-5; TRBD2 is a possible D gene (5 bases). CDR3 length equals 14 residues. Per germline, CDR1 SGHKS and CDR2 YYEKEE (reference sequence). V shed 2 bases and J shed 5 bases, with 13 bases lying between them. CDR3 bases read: TGTGCCAGCAGCTTCGGGTCGCCGGGGGAGACC. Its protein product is CASSFGSPGET. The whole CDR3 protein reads CASSFGSPGETQYF.

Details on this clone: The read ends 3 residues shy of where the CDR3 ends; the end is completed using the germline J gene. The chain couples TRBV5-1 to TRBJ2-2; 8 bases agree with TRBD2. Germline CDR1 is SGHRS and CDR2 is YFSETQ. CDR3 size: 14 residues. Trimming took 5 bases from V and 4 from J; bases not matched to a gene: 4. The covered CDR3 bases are TGCGCCAGCAGTCTAGCGGGTGCCACCGGGGAG. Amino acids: CASSLAGATGE. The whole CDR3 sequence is CASSLAGATGELFF.

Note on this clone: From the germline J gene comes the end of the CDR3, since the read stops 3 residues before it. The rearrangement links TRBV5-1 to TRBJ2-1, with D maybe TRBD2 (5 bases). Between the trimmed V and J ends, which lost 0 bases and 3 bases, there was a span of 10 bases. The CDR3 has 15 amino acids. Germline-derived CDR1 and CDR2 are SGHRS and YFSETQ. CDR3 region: CASSLAGEIYNEQFF. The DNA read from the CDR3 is TGCGCCAGCAGCTTGGCCGGGGAGATCTACAATGAG.

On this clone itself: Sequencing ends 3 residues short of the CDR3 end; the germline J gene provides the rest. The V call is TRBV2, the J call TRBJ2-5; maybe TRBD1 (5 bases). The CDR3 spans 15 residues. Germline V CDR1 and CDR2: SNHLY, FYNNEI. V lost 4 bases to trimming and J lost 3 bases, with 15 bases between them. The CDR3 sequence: CASSVLSGWKETQYF. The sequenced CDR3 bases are TGTGCCAGCAGTGTTCTTTCAGGGTGGAAAGAGACC.

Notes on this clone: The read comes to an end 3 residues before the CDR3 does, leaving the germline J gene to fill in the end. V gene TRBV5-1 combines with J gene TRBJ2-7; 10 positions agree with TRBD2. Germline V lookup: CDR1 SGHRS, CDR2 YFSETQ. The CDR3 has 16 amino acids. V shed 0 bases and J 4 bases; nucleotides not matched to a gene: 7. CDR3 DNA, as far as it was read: TGCGCCAGCAGCTTGGATCCATCGACTAGCGGGTACGAG. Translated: CASSLDPSTSGYE. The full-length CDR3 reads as CASSLDPSTSGYEQYF.

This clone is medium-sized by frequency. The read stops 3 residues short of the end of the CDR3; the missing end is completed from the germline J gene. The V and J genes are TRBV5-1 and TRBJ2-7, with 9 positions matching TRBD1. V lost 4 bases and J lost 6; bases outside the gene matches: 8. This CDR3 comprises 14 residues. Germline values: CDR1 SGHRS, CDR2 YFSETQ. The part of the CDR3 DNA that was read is TGCGCCAGCAGCCCAACCGGGACAGGGCGCGAG. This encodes CASSPTGTGRE. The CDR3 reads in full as CASSPTGTGREQYF. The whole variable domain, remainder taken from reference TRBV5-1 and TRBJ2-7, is KAGVTQTPRYLIKTRGQQVTLSCSPISGHRSVSWYQQTPGQGLQFLFEYFSETQRNKGNFPGRFSGRQFSNSRSEMNVSTLELGDSALYLCASSPTGTGREQYFGPGTRLTVT.